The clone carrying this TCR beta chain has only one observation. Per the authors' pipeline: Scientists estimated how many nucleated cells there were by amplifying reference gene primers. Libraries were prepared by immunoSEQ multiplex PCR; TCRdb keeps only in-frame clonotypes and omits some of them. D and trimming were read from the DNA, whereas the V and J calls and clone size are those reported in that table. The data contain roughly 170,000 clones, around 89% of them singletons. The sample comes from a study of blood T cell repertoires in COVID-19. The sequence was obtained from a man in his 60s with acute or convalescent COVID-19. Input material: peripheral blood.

CDR3 in DNA: TGTGCCAGCAGCTTGAGGCAGGGTAACACTGAAGCTTTCTTT. This sequence encodes CASSLRQGNTEAFF. This sequence joins TRBV5-5 and TRBJ1-1; weak D call: TRBD1 (5 bases). The CDR3 totals 14 residues. CDR1 is SGHKS and CDR2 is YYEKEE in the germline V gene (reference sequence). Trimming took 1 base from V and 2 from J, leaving 9 bases between them. The full variable domain, completed using reference TRBV5-5 and TRBJ1-1, is DAGVTQSPTHLIKTRGQQVTLRCSPISGHKSVSWYQQVLGQGPQFIFQYYEKEERGRGNFPDRFSARQFPNYSSELNVNALLLGDSALYLCASSLRQGNTEAFFGQGTRLTVV.